This T cell receptor beta chain is from a study of T cells in Graves' hyperthyroidism and ophthalmopathy. From 8.5 to 10 ml of fresh peripheral blood, PBMCs were isolated. The CDR3 is 18 residues long. V shed 6 bases and J 5 bases; nucleotides not matched to a gene: 19. Germline values: CDR1 MDHEN, CDR2 SYDVKM. Many counts were recorded for this clonotype. There were TCR beta CDR3 regions amplified from RNA transcripts. An initial round of RT-PCR targeting the TCR CDR3 relied on the HTBI primer set. MiXCR, run by TCRdb on the multiplex PCR reads, gives a single entry per CDR3 protein. There are approximately 600,000 distinct CDR3 sequences in the sample; 20% occur only once, and around a third lies in the top ten.

Sequencing input: blood. The sequence came from a man younger than 40 with Graves' ophthalmopathy. The rearrangement joins TRBV28 to TRBJ2-5; TRBD2 aligns across 9 bases. In nucleotides, the CDR3 is TGTGCCAGCAGCCCAGGGAAGAACCTAGCGGGACTTCGGGAGACCCAGTACTTC. Translated, it gives CASSPGKNLAGLRETQYF.